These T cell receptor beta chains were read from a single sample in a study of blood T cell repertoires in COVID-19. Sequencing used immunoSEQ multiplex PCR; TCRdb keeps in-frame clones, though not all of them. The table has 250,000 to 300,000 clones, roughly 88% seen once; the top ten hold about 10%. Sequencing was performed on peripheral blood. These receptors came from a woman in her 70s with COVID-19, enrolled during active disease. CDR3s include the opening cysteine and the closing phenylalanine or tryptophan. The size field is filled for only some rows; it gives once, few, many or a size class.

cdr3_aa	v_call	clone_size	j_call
CASSLRHLEAFF	TRBV3-1/TRBV3-2	once	TRBJ1-1
CASSLPGGSPLHF	TRBV5-4	NA	TRBJ1-6
CASSLVASGSTDTQYF	TRBV5-8	NA	TRBJ2-3
CASSLLETQYF	TRBV5-1	NA	TRBJ2-5
CASSRNRDRARNYGYTF	TRBV28	few	TRBJ1-2
CASRDLGTSSFEQYF	TRBV6-5	NA	TRBJ2-7
CASSPGQGAFGTEAFF	TRBV4-1	NA	TRBJ1-1
CASGLGLTVNTEAFF	TRBV12-5	NA	TRBJ1-1
CASSPDRGRQETQYF	TRBV5-4	NA	TRBJ2-5
CASSESGSRPQHF	TRBV25-1	NA	TRBJ1-5
CASQLTYEQYF	TRBV5-5	NA	TRBJ2-7
CASSLARLAGPTRSYEQYF	TRBV7-2	NA	TRBJ2-7
CASSESQGLTEAFF	TRBV25-1	NA	TRBJ1-1
CASSGMASYSYNEQFF	TRBV2	NA	TRBJ2-1
CASSEFSGGTPAGELFF	TRBV7-9	NA	TRBJ2-2
CASSRGGPGANVLTF	TRBV5-1	NA	TRBJ2-6
CASSFVGAGQPQHF	TRBV7-8	NA	TRBJ1-5
CASSPSLPDRGGNQPQHF	TRBV11-3	NA	TRBJ1-5
CASSGLAGRTGELFF	TRBV2	NA	TRBJ2-2
CASSSGTGGLDTQYF	TRBV6-5	NA	TRBJ2-3
CASRSTGSETQYF	TRBV6-5	NA	TRBJ2-5
CASSPQTGGYGYTF	TRBV7-2	NA	TRBJ1-2
CASSLGRGSEKLFF	TRBV5-1	NA	TRBJ1-4
CASRGLAGVVETQYF	TRBV28	NA	TRBJ2-5
CTSSQAERATFYPYEQYF	TRBV1	NA	TRBJ2-7
CASSDYRAVVPGNTIYF	TRBV10-1	NA	TRBJ1-3
CASSPIITNTEAFF	TRBV4-2	NA	TRBJ1-1
CASSPTGGRAEAFF	TRBV7-3	NA	TRBJ1-1
CASSSGQGAEQYF	TRBV11-1	NA	TRBJ2-7
CAWSLRVHYGYTF	TRBV30	once	TRBJ1-2
CASSPRTSGRSYEQYF	TRBV9	NA	TRBJ2-7
CASSLEQGAGSPLHF	TRBV5-1	NA	TRBJ1-6
CASSRQGNTEAFF	TRBV14	NA	TRBJ1-1
CASSKDRVYGYTF	TRBV27	NA	TRBJ1-2
CAISESADNYGYTF	TRBV10-3	NA	TRBJ1-2
CAWSVRDRQPQHF	TRBV30	NA	TRBJ1-5
CAWSILGQGADTQYF	TRBV30	NA	TRBJ2-3
CASSLGGQIDEQYF	TRBV7-9	NA	TRBJ2-7
CASSFQSNTEAFF	TRBV5-5	NA	TRBJ1-1
CASSSPGTGAYEQYF	TRBV7-2	NA	TRBJ2-7
CASSLGTGGSYEQYF	TRBV5-1	NA	TRBJ2-7
CASSQGFSYEQYF	TRBV9	NA	TRBJ2-7
CAISESNRGQEKLFF	TRBV10-3	NA	TRBJ1-4
CASSYAGPNTEAFF	TRBV6-2/TRBV6-3	NA	TRBJ1-1
CASTDRDRSRTEAFF	TRBV5-1	NA	TRBJ1-1
CASSLSGDRVGGTEAFF	TRBV18	NA	TRBJ1-1
CASSLGSSGREANEQFF	TRBV7-6	once	TRBJ2-1
CASTRTSLNNNEQFF	TRBV19	NA	TRBJ2-1
CASSPQTRAGGPYF	TRBV28	NA	TRBJ2-7
CASSSAGGAGSYNEQFF	TRBV4-2	NA	TRBJ2-1
CASSKVGYAGPKGTYEQYF	TRBV21-1	once	TRBJ2-7
CASSPYRQGVGEKLFF	TRBV7-9	NA	TRBJ1-4
CASSVAGRGEAFF	TRBV6-1	NA	TRBJ1-1
CASSLLALAELPSRQYF	TRBV5-1	NA	TRBJ2-7